These 18 T cell receptor beta chains share one sample of origin, sequenced in a study of OX40 agonist ivuxolimab in advanced cancers. TCRdb keeps only in-frame clones here, not all; method: immunoSEQ multiplex PCR. Of 15,000 to 20,000 clones in the sample, less than 75% were seen once. Specimen: CD4+ or CD8+ T cells sorted from blood, collected in a trial of the OX40 agonist ivuxolimab. These receptors all come from an adult with an advanced solid tumor such as melanoma, head and neck, liver or kidney cancer.

The J gene is TRBJ1-2, the V gene TRBV9; TRBD1 agrees at 7 bases. Looked up from germline, CDR1 is SGDLS and CDR2 is YYNGEE. The CDR3 is made up of 15 amino acids. The ends lost 0 bases at V and 4 bases at J; junction bases unmatched: 6. CDR3 sequence reads: CASSVGTGSGYGYTF. The CDR3, as DNA: TGTGCCAGCAGCGTAGGGACAGGATCGGGCTATGGCTACACCTTC. The whole variable domain, filled in from reference TRBV9 and TRBJ1-2, reads DSGVTQTPKHLITATGQRVTLRCSPRSGDLSVYWYQQSLDQGLQFLIQYYNGEERAKGNILERFSAQQFPDLHSELNLSSLELGDSALYFCASSVGTGSGYGYTFGSGTRLTVV.

This clone was found a few times. The chain uses TRBV9 and TRBJ1-3; D gene ambiguous. The CDR3 covers 14 residues. V gave up 3 bases and J gave up 0 bases, with 7 bases separating them. Germline assignment: CDR1 SGDLS and CDR2 YYNGEE. The CDR3 bases are TGTGCCAGCAGCGACGGTCTCTCTGGAAACACCATATATTTT. The encoded protein is CASSDGLSGNTIYF.

By proportion, this clone is medium-sized. This sequence joins TRBV7-9 and TRBJ1-2; D possibly corresponds to TRBD1 (5 bases). The V end was cut by 3 bases, the J end by 3 bases, with 11 bases between. The CDR3 length is 14 residues. Germline V gene data show CDR1 as SEHNR and CDR2 as FQNEAQ (reference sequence). The CDR3 sequence is CASSFEGTDYGYTF. CDR3 coding DNA: TGTGCCAGCAGCTTTGAGGGGACGGACTATGGCTACACCTTC.

The chain employs TRBV25-1 and TRBJ1-4; D not resolved. The V gene lost 3 bases and the J gene lost 0 bases, with 11 bases spanning the gap. The CDR3 extends over 16 amino acids. Germline V gene data show CDR1 as MGHDK and CDR2 as SYGVNS. CDR3 sequence (DNA): TGTGCCAGCAGTGATTGGGCACAATCAACTAATGAAAAACTGTTTTTT. It translates to CASSDWAQSTNEKLFF.

This clone was counted a few times. This chain links TRBV6-1 with TRBJ2-3, with D possibly being TRBD1 (6 bases). V lost 1 base, J lost 1 base, and 12 bases lay in between. This CDR3 contains 16 residues. From germline, CDR1 is MNHNS and CDR2 SASEGT. The CDR3 region has the DNA TGTGCCAGCAGTGAAGGTGGGACACGACGCACAGATACGCAGTATTTT. As protein: CASSEGGTRRTDTQYF.

The chain combines TRBV2 with TRBJ2-6; D might be TRBD2 (5 bases). V was trimmed by 2 bases and J by 0 bases, leaving 5 bases between them. The germline V gene has CDR1 SNHLY and CDR2 FYNNEI. The CDR3 covers 15 residues. The CDR3 DNA is TGTGCCAGCAGTGAAAGCGGCTCTGGGGCCAACGTCCTGACTTTC. It encodes CASSESGSGANVLTF.

V gene TRBV27 combines with J gene TRBJ2-2; D is unclear. The CDR3 totals 15 residues. The germline V and J ends were trimmed by 3 bases and 0 bases, with 8 bases remaining between them. Germline V gene data show CDR1 as MNHEY and CDR2 as SMNVEV (reference sequence). CDR3 DNA: TGTGCCAGCAGTTTCGGCGTCGCGAACACCGGGGAGCTGTTTTTT. This encodes CASSFGVANTGELFF.

In its sample, this clone is medium-sized. The chain has TRBV30 and TRBJ1-1, with D possibly being TRBD1 (5 bases). The CDR3 runs to 15 residues. The germline V gene encodes CDR1 GTSNPN and CDR2 SVGIG (reference sequence). V lost 3 bases and J 4 bases, leaving 18 bases between the germline ends. The DNA for the CDR3 is TGTGCCTGGAGCGTCCGCGGGGCGACGGGCACTGAAGCTTTCTTT. Its protein product is CAWSVRGATGTEAFF.

This chain links TRBV6-6 with TRBJ2-1; TRBD1 agrees at 9 bases. The length of the CDR3 is 15 residues. CDR1 and CDR2 (germline): MNHNY, SVGAGI (reference sequence). The CDR3 region has the DNA TGTGCGTCCGGGACAGGGACCCAACAAAACAATGAGCAGTTCTTC. Translation gives CASGTGTQQNNEQFF.

The gene calls are TRBV7-7 and TRBJ1-2; D gene unclear. The CDR3 extends over 14 amino acids. The ends were cut back, 6 bases at V and 6 bases at J, with 17 bases in the middle. Germline CDR1 and CDR2: SSHAT and FNYEAQ (reference sequence). CDR3 nucleotides: TGTGCCAGCAGTGAAATCCCCCCGCAAGATGGCTACACCTTC. Translating it yields CASSEIPPQDGYTF.

The DNA for the CDR3 is TGTGCCAGCAGCCCAGGGGGACAGAATCAGCCCCAGCATTTT. Encoded protein: CASSPGGQNQPQHF. The chain carries TRBV9 and TRBJ1-5; 7 bases agree with TRBD1. This CDR3 is built from 14 residues. Trimming cost V 4 bases and J 4 bases; bases outside gene matches: 5. Germline V lookup: CDR1 SGDLS, CDR2 YYNGEE.

This clone was found a few times. The chain recombines TRBV10-3 with TRBJ2-1; TRBD2 matches at 9 bases. Trimming removed 8 bases from V and 7 bases from J; junction bases left unmatched: 12. Germline assignment: CDR1 ENHRY and CDR2 SYGVKD. This CDR3 is 15 amino acids long. CDR3 sequence reads: CAISYGGGAENEQFF. The DNA of the CDR3 is TGTGCCATCTCCTATGGCGGGGGGGCCGAAAATGAGCAGTTCTTC.

V is TRBV28 and J is TRBJ1-5; 8 nucleotides agree with TRBD1. Germline assignment: CDR1 MDHEN and CDR2 SYDVKM. CDR3 length equals 15 residues. V trimming: 5 bases; J trimming: 2 bases; junction bases outside the gene matches: 5. For the CDR3, the DNA is TGTGCCAGCAGTCGGACAGGGTCTGGCAATCAGCCCCAGCATTTT. This translates into CASSRTGSGNQPQHF.

The J gene is TRBJ2-7, the V gene TRBV5-5; no clear D gene. The CDR3 has 15 amino acids. Germline CDR1 reads SGHKS; CDR2 reads YYEKEE (reference sequence). Trimming pared 2 bases from V and 3 bases from J, leaving 15 bases between. DNA of the CDR3: TGTGCCAGCAGCTTATTAATAGGACCTCTCTACGAGCAGTACTTC. This translates into CASSLLIGPLYEQYF.

This clone was seen only a few times. This chain links TRBV28 with TRBJ1-2; 9 bases line up with TRBD1. The germline gives CDR1 MDHEN, CDR2 SYDVKM. J lost 6 bases, V lost 4 bases, and 3 bases had no gene match. The CDR3 has 13 residues. The CDR3 DNA follows: TGTGCCAGCAGTTGGGACAGGGAGGATGGCTACACCTTC. Its protein is CASSWDREDGYTF.

The V call is TRBV18, the J call TRBJ2-2; possibly TRBD1 or TRBD2 for D (5 bases each). The CDR3 has 12 amino acids. Germline lookup yields CDR1 KGHSH and CDR2 LQKENI. Here the CDR3 reads CAEGPNTGELFF. The CDR3 DNA is TGTGCTGAGGGGCCGAACACCGGGGAGCTGTTTTTT.

This clone appeared a few times. The rearrangement links TRBV4-3 to TRBJ2-1; TRBD2 agrees at 8 bases. Germline-derived CDR1 and CDR2 are LGHNA and YSLEER. The junction had 6 bases not matched to a gene; V was cut back by 0 bases and J by 8 bases. CDR3 size: 15 residues. CDR3 protein: CASSQDNLAGDEQFF. CDR3 DNA sequence: TGCGCCAGCAGCCAAGATAACCTAGCGGGTGATGAGCAGTTCTTC.

The chain joins TRBV4-3 to TRBJ1-1; 7 positions agree with TRBD1. The CDR3 is made up of 15 amino acids. Trimming at V came to 0 bases and at J to 6 bases, leaving 7 bases not matched to a gene. CDR1 and CDR2 from the germline V gene are LGHNA and YSLEER. The CDR3 nucleotides read TGCGCCAGCAGCCAAGAGGTCCCAGGGGGATCTGAAGCTTTCTTT. Translation: CASSQEVPGGSEAFF.